The rows below give T cell receptor beta chains drawn from one sample of a study of CD8 T cells in ankylosing spondylitis. From the 5' RACE reads, TCRdb called clonotypes with MiXCR, one entry per CDR3 protein. The table has around 540,000 distinct CDR3 sequences, 9.5% to 15% seen once. The material sequenced was blood, either unsorted or a sorted T cell fraction (not recorded which). The source of these receptors is a male donor with ankylosing spondylitis. Each CDR3 is given with its conserved first and last residue. The D gene is left open where the match is weak. The size of a clone is reported for some rows only, either as once, few or many, or as a class for expanded clones.

abundance	d_gene	len	j_gene	v_gene	CDR3nt	CDR3aa
few	.	14	TRBJ1-1	TRBV12-3/TRBV12-4	TGTGCCAGCAGTTTTGGGGTCTCGAACACTGAAGCTTTCTTT	CASSFGVSNTEAFF
.	TRBD2	15	TRBJ2-5	TRBV5-1	TGCGCCAGCACCACCGGGACTAGGTCTTGGGAGACCCAGTACTTC	CASTTGTRSWETQYF
.	TRBD2	13	TRBJ2-5	TRBV20-1	TGCAGTGCTAATCTGGGCGGGGGAGAGACCCAGTACTTC	CSANLGGGETQYF
.	.	14	TRBJ1-4	TRBV2	TGTGCCAGCACTATGACATCAACTAATGAAAAACTGTTTTTT	CASTMTSTNEKLFF
.	.	16	TRBJ2-6	TRBV4-1	TGCGCCAGCAGCCACGGACAGCGCTCTGGGGCCAACGTCCTGACTTTC	CASSHGQRSGANVLTF
.	TRBD1	14	TRBJ2-5	TRBV7-9	TGTGCCAGCAGCACAACAGGGGGCCGGGAGACCCAGTACTTC	CASSTTGGRETQYF
many	TRBD2	16	TRBJ2-3	TRBV7-2	TGTGCCAGCAGCTCCCGGTCCGGGACTAGGAAAGATACGCAGTATTTT	CASSSRSGTRKDTQYF
many	.	14	TRBJ1-2	TRBV7-2	TGTGCCAGCAGCTTAGCATTGCCGGGTGGAGGCTACACCTTC	CASSLALPGGGYTF
many	.	16	TRBJ1-5	TRBV20-1	TGCAGTGCTAGAGATCAAACAGCCCGAACCAATCAGCCCCAGCATTTT	CSARDQTARTNQPQHF
.	.	13	TRBJ1-1	TRBV20-1	TGCAGTGCCCCGGGACCGATGAACACTGAAGCTTTCTTT	CSAPGPMNTEAFF
many	.	14	TRBJ1-1	TRBV12-3/TRBV12-4	TGTGCCAGCACCAACAGGGCAATGAACACTGAAGCTTTCTTT	CASTNRAMNTEAFF
many	TRBD2	16	TRBJ2-3	TRBV15	TGTGCCACCAGCAGGAAGGGACTAGCGGGAGTAGATACGCAGTATTTT	CATSRKGLAGVDTQYF
few	TRBD1	15	TRBJ1-3	TRBV5-1	TGCGCCAGCAGCTTGGTTACAGGGGGTGGAAACACCATATATTTT	CASSLVTGGGNTIYF
few	.	15	TRBJ2-3	TRBV25-1	TGTGCCAGCAGTGATCGAGACCTTAGCACAGATACGCAGTATTTT	CASSDRDLSTDTQYF
.	.	12	TRBJ1-4	TRBV29-1	TGCAGCGCCGCGGGCGTGGATGAAAAACTGTTTTTT	CSAAGVDEKLFF
.	TRBD1	13	TRBJ2-2	TRBV20-1	TGCAGTGCTATACAGGGGGCCACCGGGGAGCTGTTTTTT	CSAIQGATGELFF
.	.	15	TRBJ1-5	TRBV7-2	TGTGCCAGCAGCTTAGAAGCAGGGTTTAGGAAGCCCCAGCATTTT	CASSLEAGFRKPQHF
.	.	13	TRBJ2-7	TRBV7-2	TGTGCCAGCAGCTTCCTGGACGGGGACGAGCAGTACTTC	CASSFLDGDEQYF
many	.	13	TRBJ1-4	TRBV20-1	TGCAGCGCTATGCCGCAGCCTAATGAAAAACTGTTTTTT	CSAMPQPNEKLFF
.	TRBD1	16	TRBJ2-5	TRBV9	TGTGCCAGCAGCCCCCGGACAGGGGCGGTCGCGGAGACCCAGTACTTC	CASSPRTGAVAETQYF
.	.	15	TRBJ1-4	TRBV5-1	TGCGCCAGCAGCACCGGGGAGCTGGTGGACGAAAAACTGTTTTTT	CASSTGELVDEKLFF
.	TRBD1	15	TRBJ2-3	TRBV5-4	TGTGCCAGCAGCTTGTCCAGGGGGCGCGCAGATACGCAGTATTTT	CASSLSRGRADTQYF
many	.	12	TRBJ1-2	TRBV5-1	TGCGCCAGCAGAGTCCAGAACCATGGCTACACCTTC	CASRVQNHGYTF
few	TRBD1	18	TRBJ2-6	TRBV24-1	TGTGCCACCAGTGACGCACAGGGGACGATCTATGGGGCCAACGTCCTGACTTTC	CATSDAQGTIYGANVLTF
few	TRBD2	17	TRBJ2-1	TRBV11-3	TGTGCCAGCAGCTCTACCAAGACTAGCGGCCCCTACAATGAGCAGTTCTTC	CASSSTKTSGPYNEQFF
.	.	15	TRBJ1-2	TRBV10-3	TGTGCCATCAGTGCGTCAACGGGGACATTCGATGGCTACACCTTC	CAISASTGTFDGYTF
many	.	16	TRBJ2-1	TRBV5-6	TGTGCCAGCAGCTATACCCGAGGGAAGGTATACAATGAGCAGTTCTTC	CASSYTRGKVYNEQFF
few	.	14	TRBJ2-1	TRBV5-1	TGCGCCAGCAGCTTGAAACAGGGTAGGAATGAGCAGTTCTTC	CASSLKQGRNEQFF
.	.	15	TRBJ2-5	TRBV4-1	TGCGCCAGCAGCCGCGAAGGGGGATTCACGGAGACCCAGTACTTC	CASSREGGFTETQYF
.	.	13	TRBJ2-1	TRBV5-1	TGCGCCAGCAGCTTGGCCGCGACCAATGAGCAGTTCTTC	CASSLAATNEQFF
.	TRBD2	14	TRBJ2-3	TRBV5-1	TGCGCCAGCAGCCCGGGACTAGCGAGAGATACGCAGTATTTT	CASSPGLARDTQYF
.	TRBD2	17	TRBJ2-1	TRBV5-1	TGCGCCAGCAGCCCGTCGCCAGCGGGAGCGTCCTACAATGAGCAGTTCTTC	CASSPSPAGASYNEQFF
many	.	13	TRBJ2-1	TRBV20-1	TGCAGTGCTAATAGCGGAACTTACAATGAGCAGTTCTTC	CSANSGTYNEQFF
many	TRBD2	13	TRBJ2-7	TRBV20-1	TGCAGTGCAGTAACTAGCGGGAGCTACGAGCAGTACTTC	CSAVTSGSYEQYF
many	.	15	TRBJ1-4	TRBV20-1	TGCAGTGCTAGAGGAAGAGGAGGGCTGGGAGAAAAACTGTTTTTT	CSARGRGGLGEKLFF
few	TRBD2	15	TRBJ2-1	TRBV9	TGTGCCAGCACTCCGTGGGGAGGGGACTACAATGAGCAGTTCTTC	CASTPWGGDYNEQFF
.	.	15	TRBJ2-3	TRBV5-1	TGCGCCAGCAGCTTGGCCGGGCTGTTCACAGATACGCAGTATTTT	CASSLAGLFTDTQYF
many	.	16	TRBJ2-1	TRBV9	TGTGCCAGCAGCCCCTGGACTAAGCCGGATTTCGGTGAGCAGTTCTTC	CASSPWTKPDFGEQFF
.	.	14	TRBJ1-5	TRBV7-9	TGTGCCAGCAGCTCCGGGGGCCTTCTCCAGCCCCAGCATTTT	CASSSGGLLQPQHF
.	.	15	TRBJ1-5	TRBV4-2	TGTGCCAGCAGCCAAGGAGGAGGGCTAGGACAGCCCCAGCATTTT	CASSQGGGLGQPQHF
many	.	10	TRBJ1-1	TRBV29-1	TGCAGCGTTGAATCCAGGGTTGCTTTCTTT	CSVESRVAFF
.	TRBD1	14	TRBJ2-7	TRBV7-9	TGTGCCAGCAGCGAGCGGGACAGGGCGTTTGAGCAGTACTTC	CASSERDRAFEQYF
.	.	15	TRBJ2-7	TRBV5-1	TGCGCCAGCAGCTTGTCGGCAGTTGGGGCCTACGAGCAGTACTTC	CASSLSAVGAYEQYF
.	.	15	TRBJ1-1	TRBV3-1	TGTGCCAGCAGCCATCGGGCGGGGAAGAACACTGAAGCTTTCTTT	CASSHRAGKNTEAFF
.	.	14	TRBJ1-2	TRBV5-1	TGCGCCAGCTGTGAAACACAGGGAAACTATGGCTACACCTTC	CASCETQGNYGYTF
many	TRBD2	16	TRBJ2-5	TRBV29-1	TGCAGCGTTGCCAGCGGGAGGGGGTCAACCCAAGAGACCCAGTACTTC	CSVASGRGSTQETQYF
few	TRBD1	14	TRBJ1-2	TRBV12-3/TRBV12-4	TGTGCCAGCAGTGGGACAGCGTTTAACTATGGCTACACCTTC	CASSGTAFNYGYTF
few	TRBD2	15	TRBJ2-7	TRBV3-1	TGTGCCAGCAGCTACTCCGGGACTAGCGGGAGGACGCAGTACTTC	CASSYSGTSGRTQYF
many	.	16	TRBJ2-5	TRBV6-1	TGTGCCAGCAGTGGAGGGGGGACTGCGACTGGGAAGACCCAGTACTTC	CASSGGGTATGKTQYF
.	.	14	TRBJ2-1	TRBV5-6	TGTGCCAGCAGCTTGGGGGGAAGAACCAATGAGCAGTTCTTC	CASSLGGRTNEQFF